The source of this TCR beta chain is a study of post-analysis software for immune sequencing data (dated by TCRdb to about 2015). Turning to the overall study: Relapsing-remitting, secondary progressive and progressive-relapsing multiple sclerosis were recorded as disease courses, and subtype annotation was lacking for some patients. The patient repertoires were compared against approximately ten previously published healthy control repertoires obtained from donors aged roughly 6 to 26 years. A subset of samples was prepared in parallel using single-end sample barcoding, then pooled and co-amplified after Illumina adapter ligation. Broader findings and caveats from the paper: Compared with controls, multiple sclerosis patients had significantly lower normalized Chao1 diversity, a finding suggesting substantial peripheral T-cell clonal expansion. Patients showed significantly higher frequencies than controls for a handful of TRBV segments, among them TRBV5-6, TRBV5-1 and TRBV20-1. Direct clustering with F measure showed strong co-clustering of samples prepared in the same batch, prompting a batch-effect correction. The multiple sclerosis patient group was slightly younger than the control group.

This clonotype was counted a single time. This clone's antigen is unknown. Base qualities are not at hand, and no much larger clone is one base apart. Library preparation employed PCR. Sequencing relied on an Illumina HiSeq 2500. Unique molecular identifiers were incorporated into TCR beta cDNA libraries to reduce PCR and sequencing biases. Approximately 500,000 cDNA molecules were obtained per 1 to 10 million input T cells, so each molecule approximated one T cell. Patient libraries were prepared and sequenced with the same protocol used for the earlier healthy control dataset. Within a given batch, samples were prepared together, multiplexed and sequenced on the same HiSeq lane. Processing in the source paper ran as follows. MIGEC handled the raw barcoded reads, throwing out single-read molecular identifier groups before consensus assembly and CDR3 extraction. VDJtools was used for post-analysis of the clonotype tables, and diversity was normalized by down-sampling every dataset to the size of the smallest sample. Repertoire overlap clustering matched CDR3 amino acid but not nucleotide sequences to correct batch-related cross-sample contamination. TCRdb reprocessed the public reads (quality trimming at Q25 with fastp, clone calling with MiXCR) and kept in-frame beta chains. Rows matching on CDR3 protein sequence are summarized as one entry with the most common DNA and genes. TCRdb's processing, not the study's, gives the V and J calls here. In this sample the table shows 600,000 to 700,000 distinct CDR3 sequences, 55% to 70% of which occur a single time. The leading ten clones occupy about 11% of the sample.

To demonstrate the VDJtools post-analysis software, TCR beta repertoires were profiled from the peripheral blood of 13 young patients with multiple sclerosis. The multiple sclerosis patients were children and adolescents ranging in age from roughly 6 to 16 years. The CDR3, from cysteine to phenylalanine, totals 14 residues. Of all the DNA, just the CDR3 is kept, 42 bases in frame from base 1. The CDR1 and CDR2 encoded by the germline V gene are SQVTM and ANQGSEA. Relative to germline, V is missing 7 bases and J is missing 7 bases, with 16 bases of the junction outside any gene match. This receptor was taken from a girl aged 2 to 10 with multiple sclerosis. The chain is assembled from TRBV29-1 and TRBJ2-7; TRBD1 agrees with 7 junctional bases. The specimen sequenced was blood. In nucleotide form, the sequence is TGCAGCGCGGGCGAGACAGGGTACTACAATGAGCAGTACTTC. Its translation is CSAGETGYYNEQYF.